What follows are 24 T cell receptor beta chains derived from one specimen sequenced in a study of radiotherapy plus CTLA-4 blockade in lung cancer. The table came from immunoSEQ multiplex PCR; TCRdb's copy has only in-frame clones and leaves some out. The table has about 100,000 clones, under 90% seen once. The specimen comprised peripheral blood, sampled from a patient treated with radiotherapy plus ipilimumab. These receptors were obtained from a human donor with non-small cell lung cancer who had stable disease on radiotherapy plus ipilimumab.

The rearrangement joins TRBV6-4 to TRBJ2-3; the match to TRBD2 covers 9 bases. The CDR3 length is 15 residues. In germline, CDR1 is MRHNA, CDR2 SNTAGT. V dropped 0 bases and J dropped 5; count of bases not matched to a gene: 3. CDR3 DNA: TGTGCCAGCAGTGACTCTAGCGGGAGCGGAGATACGCAGTATTTT. Its protein is CASSDSSGSGDTQYF.

The J gene is TRBJ2-7, the V gene TRBV7-9; 9 bases align to TRBD1. In germline, CDR1 is SEHNR, CDR2 FQNEAQ (reference sequence). J lost 3 bases, V lost 4 bases, and 7 bases had no gene match. CDR3 length: 15 amino acids. CDR3 region: CASSSTGQGLYEQYF. The CDR3 DNA is TGTGCCAGCAGCTCTACGGGACAGGGACTCTACGAGCAGTACTTC.

The chain is built from TRBV5-1 and TRBJ2-1, with TRBD1 matching over 8 bases. The CDR3 is made up of 15 amino acids. CDR1 is SGHRS, CDR2 YFSETQ, per germline. V lost 4 bases and J lost 3; bases outside the gene matches: 6. CDR3 DNA: TGCGCCAGCAGCCAAGGGGACAGGCTCTACAATGAGCAGTTCTTC. Translating gives CASSQGDRLYNEQFF.

The chain couples TRBV29-1 to TRBJ2-3, with D perhaps TRBD1 or TRBD2 (5 bases each). Germline V gives CDR1 SQVTM, CDR2 ANQGSEA. The CDR3 runs 15 residues. Trimming took off 1 base at V and 1 base at J, with 12 bases between the two ends. CDR3 sequence (DNA): TGCAGCGTTGAAGGAGTTCGGGGACGCACAGATACGCAGTATTTT. Translation gives CSVEGVRGRTDTQYF.

This rearrangement joins TRBV5-1 to TRBJ2-5, with 9 positions matching TRBD1. TRBJ2-7 matches the DNA end more closely, so the J call is doubtful. The germline gives CDR1 SGHRS, CDR2 YFSETQ. CDR3 length: 14 amino acids. CDR3 sequence reads: CASSAAGTGNEQYF. CDR3 DNA: TGCGCCAGCAGCGCCGCCGGGACAGGGAACGAGCAGTACTTC.

V usage is TRBV4-1 and J usage is TRBJ2-7; 9 nucleotides match TRBD1. The CDR3 is 14 residues long. V lost 5 bases and J lost 3; bases outside the gene matches: 5. Germline CDR1 reads MGHRA; CDR2 reads YSYEKL. The CDR3 loop reads CASSVPGQGYEQYF. Here the CDR3 DNA reads TGCGCCAGCAGCGTACCGGGACAGGGCTACGAGCAGTACTTC.

This chain connects TRBV4-2 to TRBJ2-1; D remains ambiguous. CDR3 size: 12 residues. V dropped 4 bases and J dropped 10 bases, with 11 bases sitting between them. Germline V gene lookup returns CDR1 LGHNA and CDR2 YNFKEQ. CDR3 coding DNA: TGTGCCAGCAGCCTCCAGATGGGGGAGCAGTTCTTC. Residues: CASSLQMGEQFF.

This clone was recorded once. V gene TRBV30 combines with J gene TRBJ1-1; D is ambiguous. Germline CDR1 GTSNPN, CDR2 SVGIG (reference sequence). V shed 3 bases and J shed 1 base, with 6 bases lying between them. The CDR3 extends over 12 amino acids. For the CDR3, the DNA is TGTGCCTGGAGAGAGGCGAACACTGAAGCTTTCTTT. Its translation: CAWREANTEAFF.

The V gene is TRBV5-6, the J gene TRBJ2-3, with TRBD1 matching 10 bases. V trimming: 4 bases; J trimming: 5 bases; junction bases outside the gene matches: 7. The CDR3 totals 15 residues. Germline V lookup: CDR1 SGHDT, CDR2 YYEEEE. The CDR3 DNA reads as TGTGCCAGCAGCCTAGGGGGACAGGGGTTAGATACGCAGTATTTT. Translating it yields CASSLGGQGLDTQYF. Variable domain in full (rest from reference TRBV5-6 and TRBJ2-3): DAGVTQSPTHLIKTRGQQVTLRCSPKSGHDTVSWYQQALGQGPQFIFQYYEEEERQRGNFPDRFSGHQFPNYSSELNVNALLLGDSALYLCASSLGGQGLDTQYFGPGTRLTVL.

V usage is TRBV9 and J usage is TRBJ2-1; D possibly uses TRBD1 or TRBD2 (5 bases each). Trimming left V 0 bases short and J 2 bases short, with 9 bases between. This CDR3 spans 15 amino acids. CDR1 and CDR2 (germline): SGDLS, YYNGEE. CDR3 residues: CASSVGDGTYNEQFF. CDR3 nucleotide sequence: TGTGCCAGCAGCGTAGGGGACGGTACCTACAATGAGCAGTTCTTC.

V usage is TRBV7-2 and J usage is TRBJ2-1; 11 bases map to TRBD2. Germline CDR1 and CDR2: SGHTA and FQGNSA. There are 16 residues in the CDR3. The J segment lost 6 bases and the V segment lost 8 bases, leaving 12 bases of the junction unmatched. CDR3 loop: CASSFSGLAALNEQFF. The CDR3 region has the DNA TGTGCCAGCTCCTTCTCGGGACTAGCGGCCCTCAATGAGCAGTTCTTC.

The genes are TRBV18 and TRBJ2-3; 7 bases line up with TRBD1. Germline V lookup: CDR1 KGHSH, CDR2 LQKENI. This CDR3 has 15 amino acids. The trim removed 6 bases at V and 1 base at J, leaving 7 bases unmatched. For the CDR3, the DNA is TGTGCCAGCTCTCGGGATGGACAGGGCACAGATACGCAGTATTTT. It encodes CASSRDGQGTDTQYF.

CDR3 sequence: CASSQGDSPRETQYF. CDR3 DNA: TGCGCCAGCAGCCAGGGGGACAGCCCTCGGGAGACCCAGTACTTC. This chain connects TRBV5-1 to TRBJ2-5; 7 nucleotides align to TRBD1. Germline loops: CDR1 SGHRS, CDR2 YFSETQ. Germline trimming cut 4 bases from V and 5 bases from J; bases unmatched to any gene: 11. This CDR3 spans 15 amino acids.

This chain links TRBV5-1 with TRBJ1-1; D is ambiguous. Deletions cut 4 bases from V and 6 bases from J, with 19 bases between. This CDR3 region has 15 residues. Germline V gene lookup returns CDR1 SGHRS and CDR2 YFSETQ. For the CDR3, the DNA is TGCGCCAGCAGCGCCCAAAACCGGGCGAGCCCTGAAGCTTTCTTT. This sequence encodes CASSAQNRASPEAFF.

This clone was seen a handful of times. The rearrangement links TRBV9 to TRBJ1-1; the D is unclear. Trimming cost V 3 bases and J 0 bases, with 9 bases left between them. Germline assignment: CDR1 SGDLS and CDR2 YYNGEE. The CDR3 is made up of 14 amino acids. The CDR3 region has the DNA TGTGCCAGCAGCGATTCTGGGGTGAACACTGAAGCTTTCTTT. Translation gives CASSDSGVNTEAFF.

About this clone: One end of the junction varies from germline; a read error may be responsible. Other DNA sequences within the sample encode an identical CDR3. The chain carries TRBV6-1 and TRBJ1-1; TRBD1 might be the D (5 bases). The germline V gene has CDR1 MNHNS and CDR2 SASEGT. This CDR3 region has 12 residues. This chain's CDR3 is CASSWGNTEAFF. The CDR3 DNA reads TGTGCCAGCAGCTGGGGGAACACTGAGGCTTTCTTT.

This clone was seen more than once but under ten times. This sequence joins TRBV14 and TRBJ2-5; no firm D call. Germline-derived CDR1 and CDR2 are SGHDN and FVKESK. The CDR3 covers 14 residues. Trimming took 3 bases from V and 1 from J, leaving 9 bases between them. CDR3 sequence reads: CASSQYSSQETQYF. CDR3 in DNA: TGTGCCAGCAGCCAGTACAGTTCCCAAGAGACCCAGTACTTC.

This clone is a singleton in its sample. This chain connects TRBV5-5 to TRBJ2-7; D remains ambiguous. Germline-derived CDR1 and CDR2 are SGHKS and YYEKEE (reference sequence). V was pared by 4 bases and J by 0 bases, with 11 bases between. There are 14 residues in the CDR3. The CDR3 sequence: CASSLTRSSYEQYF. The DNA of the CDR3 is TGTGCCAGCAGCCTTACACGGAGCTCCTACGAGCAGTACTTC.

The chain is built from TRBV5-1 and TRBJ2-7, with 9 bases fitting TRBD1. The trim removed 0 bases at V and 2 bases at J, leaving 6 bases unmatched. CDR1 and CDR2 from the germline V gene are SGHRS and YFSETQ. This CDR3 is built from 16 residues. CDR3 nucleotides: TGCGCCAGCAGCTTGGGGCTTACAGGGGGCACCTACGAGCAGTACTTC. Its translation is CASSLGLTGGTYEQYF.

The rearrangement joins TRBV28 to TRBJ1-3; 12 bases line up with TRBD1. CDR1 is MDHEN and CDR2 is SYDVKM in the germline V gene. J gave up 4 bases and V 5 bases, and 12 bases lay outside the gene matches. The CDR3 consists of 18 residues. The CDR3 here is CASSAFPGQGAFGNTIYF. The CDR3 bases are TGTGCCAGCAGTGCTTTTCCGGGACAGGGGGCTTTCGGAAACACCATATATTTT. The full variable domain, completed using reference TRBV28 and TRBJ1-3, is DVKVTQSSRYLVKRTGEKVFLECVQDMDHENMFWYRQDPGLGLRLIYFSYDVKMKEKGDIPEGYSVSREKKERFSLILESASTNQTSMYLCASSAFPGQGAFGNTIYFGEGSWLTVV.

The rearrangement joins TRBV4-1 to TRBJ1-5; 7 bases are a match to TRBD1. V was pared by 4 bases and J by 3 bases, with 12 bases of the junction left unmatched. Per the germline V gene, CDR1 is MGHRA and CDR2 is YSYEKL. The length of the CDR3 is 17 residues. The chain's CDR3 is CASSPQTSDRLNQPQHF. CDR3 sequence (DNA): TGCGCCAGCAGCCCGCAGACCTCGGACAGGCTCAATCAGCCCCAGCATTTT.

V and J are TRBV5-5 and TRBJ1-1, with D tentatively TRBD1 (5 bases). This CDR3 has 14 amino acids. V gave up 4 bases and J gave up 0 bases, with 10 bases separating them. Germline assignment: CDR1 SGHKS and CDR2 YYEKEE (reference sequence). The CDR3 protein is CASSLGPMNTEAFF. The CDR3 nucleotides are TGTGCCAGCAGCCTGGGACCGATGAACACTGAAGCTTTCTTT. Full variable domain (remainder filled in from reference TRBV5-5 and TRBJ1-1): DAGVTQSPTHLIKTRGQQVTLRCSPISGHKSVSWYQQVLGQGPQFIFQYYEKEERGRGNFPDRFSARQFPNYSSELNVNALLLGDSALYLCASSLGPMNTEAFFGQGTRLTVV.

The genes are TRBV7-8 and TRBJ1-6; D is unresolved. Trimming cost V 0 bases and J 10 bases, with 19 bases left between them. The CDR3 runs to 17 residues. CDR1 SGHVS and CDR2 FQNEAQ come from the germline V gene. CDR3 DNA sequence: TGTGCCAGCAGCTTAGCGGGGTTGGGGAGGGTTTGGTCACCCCTCCACTTT. This encodes CASSLAGLGRVWSPLHF.

The chain joins TRBV25-1 to TRBJ1-1; no definite D call. The CDR3 has 14 amino acids. CDR1 and CDR2 from the germline V gene are MGHDK and SYGVNS. Trimming took off 3 bases at V and 4 bases at J, with 12 bases between the two ends. DNA of the CDR3: TGTGCCAGCAGTGAGGCCTATACAGTCACTGAAGCTTTCTTT. Translated, it gives CASSEAYTVTEAFF.